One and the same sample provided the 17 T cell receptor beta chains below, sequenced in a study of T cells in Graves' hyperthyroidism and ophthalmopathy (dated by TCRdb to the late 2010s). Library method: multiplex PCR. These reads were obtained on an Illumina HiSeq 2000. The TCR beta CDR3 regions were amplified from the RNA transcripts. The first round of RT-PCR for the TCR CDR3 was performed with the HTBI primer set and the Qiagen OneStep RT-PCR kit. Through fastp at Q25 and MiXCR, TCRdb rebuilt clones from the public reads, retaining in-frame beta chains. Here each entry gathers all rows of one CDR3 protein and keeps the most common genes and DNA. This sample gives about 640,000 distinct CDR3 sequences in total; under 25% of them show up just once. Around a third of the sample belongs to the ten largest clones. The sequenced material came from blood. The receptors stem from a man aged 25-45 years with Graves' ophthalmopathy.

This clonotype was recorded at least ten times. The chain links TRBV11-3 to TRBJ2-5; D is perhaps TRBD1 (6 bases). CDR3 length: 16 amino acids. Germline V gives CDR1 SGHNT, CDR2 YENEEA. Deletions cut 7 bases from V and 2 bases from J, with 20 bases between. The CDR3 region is CASTQAWARGQETQYF. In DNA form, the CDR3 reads TGTGCCAGCACCCAGGCGTGGGCCAGGGGTCAAGAGACCCAGTACTTC.

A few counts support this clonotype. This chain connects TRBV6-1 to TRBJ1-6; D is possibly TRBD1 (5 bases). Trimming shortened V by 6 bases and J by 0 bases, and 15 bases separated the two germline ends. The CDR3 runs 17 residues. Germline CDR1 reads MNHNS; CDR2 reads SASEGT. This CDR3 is CASSPGTASSYNSPLHF. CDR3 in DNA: TGTGCCAGCAGCCCCGGGACCGCAAGCTCCTATAATTCACCCCTCCACTTT.

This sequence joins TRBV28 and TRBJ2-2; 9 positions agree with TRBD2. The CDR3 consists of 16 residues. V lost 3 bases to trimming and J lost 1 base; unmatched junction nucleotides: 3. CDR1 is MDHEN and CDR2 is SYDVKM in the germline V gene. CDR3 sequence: CASSFLAGVNTGELFF. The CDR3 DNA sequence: TGTGCCAGCAGTTTCTTAGCGGGAGTGAACACCGGGGAGCTGTTTTTT.

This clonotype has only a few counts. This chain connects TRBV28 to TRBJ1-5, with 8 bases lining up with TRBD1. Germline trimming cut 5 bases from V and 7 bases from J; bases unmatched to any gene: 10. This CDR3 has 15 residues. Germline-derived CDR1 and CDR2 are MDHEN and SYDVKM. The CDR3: CASSPSSRGQQPQHF. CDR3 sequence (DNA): TGTGCCAGCAGTCCCTCCAGCAGGGGGCAACAGCCCCAGCATTTT.

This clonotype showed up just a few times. CDR3 bases: TGTGCCAGCACCGCAAGTAGCGGGGTGGCGGGGCCTGCTACGCAGTATTTT. Translating it yields CASTASSGVAGPATQYF. The V and J genes are TRBV6-2 or TRBV6-3 and TRBJ2-3; 8 bases align to TRBD2. J was trimmed by 8 bases and V by 7 bases; bases with no gene match: 20. Germline lookup yields CDR1 MNHEY and CDR2 SVGEGT. The CDR3 has 17 residues.

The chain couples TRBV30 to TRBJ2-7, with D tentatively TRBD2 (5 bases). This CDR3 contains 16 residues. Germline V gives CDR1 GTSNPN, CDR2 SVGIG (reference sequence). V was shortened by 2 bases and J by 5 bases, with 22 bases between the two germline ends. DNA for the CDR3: TGTGCCTGGAGTTCCCCCGAATGGGAGTCGTTTCACGAGCAGTACTTC. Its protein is CAWSSPEWESFHEQYF. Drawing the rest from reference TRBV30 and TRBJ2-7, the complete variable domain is SQTIHQWPATLVQPVGSPLSLECTVEGTSNPNLYWYRQAAGRGLQLLFYSVGIGQISSEVPQNLSASRPQDRQFILSSKKLLLSDSGFYLCAWSSPEWESFHEQYFGPGTRLTVT.

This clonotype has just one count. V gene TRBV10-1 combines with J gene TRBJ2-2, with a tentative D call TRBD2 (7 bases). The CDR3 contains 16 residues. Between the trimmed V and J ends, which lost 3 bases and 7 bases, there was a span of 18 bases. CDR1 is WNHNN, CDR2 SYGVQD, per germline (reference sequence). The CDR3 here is CASSERSGTPIGELFF. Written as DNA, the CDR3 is TGCGCCAGCAGTGAAAGAAGCGGGACACCGATCGGGGAGCTGTTTTTT.

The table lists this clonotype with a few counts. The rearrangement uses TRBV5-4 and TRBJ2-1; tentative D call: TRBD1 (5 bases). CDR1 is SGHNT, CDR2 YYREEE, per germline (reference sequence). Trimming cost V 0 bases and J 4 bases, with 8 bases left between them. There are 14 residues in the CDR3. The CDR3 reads CASSLGQTYNEQFF. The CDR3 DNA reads TGTGCCAGCAGCTTGGGACAGACATACAATGAGCAGTTCTTC.

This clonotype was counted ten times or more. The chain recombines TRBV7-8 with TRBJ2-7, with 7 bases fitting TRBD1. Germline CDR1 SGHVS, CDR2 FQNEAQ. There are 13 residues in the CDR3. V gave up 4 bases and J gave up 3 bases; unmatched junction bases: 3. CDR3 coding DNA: TGTGCCAGCAGCTCAGACAGGGTCTACGAGCAGTACTTC. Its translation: CASSSDRVYEQYF.

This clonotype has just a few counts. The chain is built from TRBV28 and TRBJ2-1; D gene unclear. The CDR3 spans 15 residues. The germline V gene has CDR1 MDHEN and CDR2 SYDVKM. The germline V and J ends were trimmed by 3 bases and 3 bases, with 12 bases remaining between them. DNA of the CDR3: TGTGCCAGCAGTTTGCGAACCGGGTTCTACAATGAGCAGTTCTTC. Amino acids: CASSLRTGFYNEQFF.

CDR3 amino acids: CAWSVPGHSSSYNSPLHF. The CDR3 DNA reads TGTGCCTGGAGTGTACCGGGCCACTCGAGCTCCTATAATTCACCCCTCCACTTT. The chain carries TRBV30 and TRBJ1-6, with D hard to call. CDR3 length equals 18 residues. V gave up 0 bases and J gave up 0 bases, with 15 bases separating them. Germline loops: CDR1 GTSNPN, CDR2 SVGIG (reference sequence).

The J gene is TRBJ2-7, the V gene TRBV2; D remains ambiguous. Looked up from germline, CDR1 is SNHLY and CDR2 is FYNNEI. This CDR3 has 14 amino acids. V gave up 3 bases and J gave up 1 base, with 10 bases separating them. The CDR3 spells CASSETALSYEQYF. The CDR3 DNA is TGTGCCAGCAGTGAGACGGCACTGTCCTACGAGCAGTACTTC. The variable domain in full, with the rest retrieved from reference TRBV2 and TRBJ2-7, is EPEVTQTPSHQVTQMGQEVILRCVPISNHLYFYWYRQILGQKVEFLVSFYNNEISEKSEIFDDQFSVERPDGSNFTLKIRSTKLEDSAMYFCASSETALSYEQYFGPGTRLTVT.

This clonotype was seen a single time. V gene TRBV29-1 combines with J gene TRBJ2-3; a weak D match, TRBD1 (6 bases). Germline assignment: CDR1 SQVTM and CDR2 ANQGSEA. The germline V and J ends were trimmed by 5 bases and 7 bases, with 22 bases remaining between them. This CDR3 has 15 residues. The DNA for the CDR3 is TGCAGCGTTCCAGACCACCGGGACAAAAAATATACGCAGTATTTT. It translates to CSVPDHRDKKYTQYF.

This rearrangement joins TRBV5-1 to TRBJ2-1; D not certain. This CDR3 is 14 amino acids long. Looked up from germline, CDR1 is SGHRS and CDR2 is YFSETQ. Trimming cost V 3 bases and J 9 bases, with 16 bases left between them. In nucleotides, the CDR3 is TGCGCCAGCAGCTCAGAATCCAGCCGGTTTGAGCAGTTCTTC. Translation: CASSSESSRFEQFF.

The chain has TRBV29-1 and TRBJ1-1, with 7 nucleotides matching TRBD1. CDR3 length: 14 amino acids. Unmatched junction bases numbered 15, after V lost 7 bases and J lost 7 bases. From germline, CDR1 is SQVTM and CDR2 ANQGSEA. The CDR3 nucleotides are TGCAGCGGGAAGGACCGGGACAGTAGACTTGAAGCTTTCTTT. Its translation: CSGKDRDSRLEAFF.

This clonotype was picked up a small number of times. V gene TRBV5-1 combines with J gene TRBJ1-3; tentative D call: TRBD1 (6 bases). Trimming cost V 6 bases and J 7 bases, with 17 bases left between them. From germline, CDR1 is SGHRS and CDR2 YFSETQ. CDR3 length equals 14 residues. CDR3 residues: CASKMTGHGNTIYF. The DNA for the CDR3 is TGCGCCAGCAAAATGACAGGTCACGGCAACACCATATATTTT.

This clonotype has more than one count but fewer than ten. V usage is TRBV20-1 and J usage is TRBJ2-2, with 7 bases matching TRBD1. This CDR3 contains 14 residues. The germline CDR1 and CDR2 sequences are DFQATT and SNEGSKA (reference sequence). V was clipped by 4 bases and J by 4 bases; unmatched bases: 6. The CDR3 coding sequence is TGCAGTGCTATCCGACAGGGAGTCACCGGGGAGCTGTTTTTT. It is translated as CSAIRQGVTGELFF.